These T cell receptor beta chains were read from a single sample in a study of blood T cell repertoires in COVID-19. The method was immunoSEQ multiplex PCR; TCRdb's version includes in-frame clones alone and lacks a portion of them. The table has roughly 280,000 clones, 75% to 95% seen once. Specimen: PBMCs or T cells enriched from blood (not recorded which). The receptor set was obtained from a man aged 35 to 55 who had been exposed to COVID-19. Both conserved end residues are part of each CDR3. D genes are given only for firm matches. Clone size is not always given. Where it is, it says once, few, many or a class for expanded clones.

>TRBJ1-1|NA|NA|TRBV19
TGTGCCAGTAGTATTATGGGGGCCGCTGAAGCTTTCTTT
CASSIMGAAEAFF
>TRBJ2-3|NA|NA|TRBV21-1
TGTGCCAGCAGCAAAGAAGCAGGGGCTCACACAGATACGCAGTATTTT
CASSKEAGAHTDTQYF
>TRBJ1-1|TRBD1|NA|TRBV7-2
TGTGCCAGCAGCCCACGGACAGGGGGATCGACTGAAGCTTTCTTT
CASSPRTGGSTEAFF
>TRBJ1-4|NA|NA|TRBV2
TGTGCCAGCAGTCCAGATCGCGGTGAAAAACTGTTTTTT
CASSPDRGEKLFF
>TRBJ1-3|NA|NA|TRBV7-2
TGTGCCAGCAGCCACGAGGGAGCCAGAACTGGAAACACCATATATTTT
CASSHEGARTGNTIYF
>TRBJ1-1|NA|NA|TRBV28
NA
CASSFFGQRNTEAFF
>TRBJ2-6|NA|NA|TRBV28
TGTGCCAGCGCTGTCGGGGTATCTGGGGCCAACGTCCTGACTTTC
CASAVGVSGANVLTF
>TRBJ2-7|TRBD2|few|TRBV11-2
TGTGCCAGCAGCTTTTCCCCGACTAGCGGGAGGGACCACGAGCAGTACTTC
CASSFSPTSGRDHEQYF
>TRBJ1-5|NA|NA|TRBV28
TGTGCCAGCAGTTTTAACGGCCGGGTCAATCAGCCCCAGCATTTT
CASSFNGRVNQPQHF
>TRBJ1-1|NA|NA|TRBV12-3/TRBV12-4
TGTGCCAGCAGCCCTGGACACCCAGAAGCTTTCTTT
CASSPGHPEAFF
>TRBJ2-7|NA|NA|TRBV6-2/TRBV6-3
TGTGCCAGCAGTTCCGAAGACCGCCCCAGGTACGAGCAGTACTTC
CASSSEDRPRYEQYF
>TRBJ1-2|TRBD1|NA|TRBV24-1
TGTGCCACCAGTGACCAAACCGGGACAGGGGGCCCAGGGGGCTACACCTTC
CATSDQTGTGGPGGYTF